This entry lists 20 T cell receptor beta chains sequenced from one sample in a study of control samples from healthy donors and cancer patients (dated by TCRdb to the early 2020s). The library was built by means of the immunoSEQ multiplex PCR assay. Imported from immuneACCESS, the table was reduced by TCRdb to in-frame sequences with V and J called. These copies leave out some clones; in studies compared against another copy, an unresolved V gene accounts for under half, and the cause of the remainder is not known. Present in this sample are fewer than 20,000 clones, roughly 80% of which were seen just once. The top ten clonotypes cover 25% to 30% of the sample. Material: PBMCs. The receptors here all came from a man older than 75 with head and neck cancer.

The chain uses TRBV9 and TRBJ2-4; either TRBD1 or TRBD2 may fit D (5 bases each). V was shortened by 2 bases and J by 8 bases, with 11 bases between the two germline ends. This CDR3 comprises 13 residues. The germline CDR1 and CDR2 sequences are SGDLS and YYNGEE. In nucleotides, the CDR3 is TGTGCCAGCAGCGTTGCAGGGACGGACATTCAGTACTTC. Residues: CASSVAGTDIQYF.

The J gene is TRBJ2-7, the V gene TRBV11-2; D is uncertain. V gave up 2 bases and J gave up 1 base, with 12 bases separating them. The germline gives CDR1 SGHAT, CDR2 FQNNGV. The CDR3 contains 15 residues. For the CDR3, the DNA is TGTGCCAGCAGCTTATCTGCCGGCCAGTCCTACGAGCAGTACTTC. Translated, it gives CASSLSAGQSYEQYF. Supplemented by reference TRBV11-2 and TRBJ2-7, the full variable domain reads EAGVAQSPRYKIIEKRQSVAFWCNPISGHATLYWYQQILGQGPKLLIQFQNNGVVDDSQLPKDRFSAERLKGVDSTLKIQPAKLEDSAVYLCASSLSAGQSYEQYFGPGTRLTVT.

The CDR3 coding sequence is TGTGCCACCAGTGACTCCAGCTCCTACGAGCAGTACTTC. It is translated as CATSDSSSYEQYF. The rearrangement joins TRBV24-1 to TRBJ2-7; D is undetermined. The CDR3 has 13 amino acids. CDR1 is KGHDR, CDR2 SFDVKD, per germline. V gave up 4 bases and J gave up 0 bases, with 6 bases separating them.

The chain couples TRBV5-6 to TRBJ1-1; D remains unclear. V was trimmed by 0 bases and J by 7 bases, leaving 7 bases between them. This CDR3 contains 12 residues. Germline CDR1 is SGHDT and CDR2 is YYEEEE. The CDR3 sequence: CASSLGASEAFF. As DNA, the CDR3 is TGTGCCAGCAGCTTGGGAGCCAGTGAAGCTTTCTTT. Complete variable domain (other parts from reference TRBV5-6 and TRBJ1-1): DAGVTQSPTHLIKTRGQQVTLRCSPKSGHDTVSWYQQALGQGPQFIFQYYEEEERQRGNFPDRFSGHQFPNYSSELNVNALLLGDSALYLCASSLGASEAFFGQGTRLTVV.

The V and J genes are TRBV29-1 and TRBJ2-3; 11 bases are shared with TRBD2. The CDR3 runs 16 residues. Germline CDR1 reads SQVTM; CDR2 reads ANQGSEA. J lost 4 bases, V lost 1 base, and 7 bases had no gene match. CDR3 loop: CSVEGFSGGGSDTQYF. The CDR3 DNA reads TGCAGCGTTGAAGGGTTTAGCGGGGGGGGATCAGATACGCAGTATTTT.

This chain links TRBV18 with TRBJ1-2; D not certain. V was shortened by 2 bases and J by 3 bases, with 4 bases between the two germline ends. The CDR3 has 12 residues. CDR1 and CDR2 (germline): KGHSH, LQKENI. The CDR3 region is CASSPRDYGYTF. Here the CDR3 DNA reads TGTGCCAGCTCACCAAGGGACTATGGCTACACCTTC.

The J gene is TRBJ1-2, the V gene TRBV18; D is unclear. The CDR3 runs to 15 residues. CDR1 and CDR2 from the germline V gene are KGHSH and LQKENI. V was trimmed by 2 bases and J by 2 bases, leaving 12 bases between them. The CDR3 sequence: CASSPGAETNYGYTF. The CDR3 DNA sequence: TGTGCCAGCTCACCAGGCGCCGAGACCAACTATGGCTACACCTTC.

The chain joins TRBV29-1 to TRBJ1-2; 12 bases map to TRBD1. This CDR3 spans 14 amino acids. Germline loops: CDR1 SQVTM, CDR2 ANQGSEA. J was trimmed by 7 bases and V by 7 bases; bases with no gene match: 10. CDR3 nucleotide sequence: TGCAGCGGATACGGGACAGGGGGCGCCGGTGGCTACACCTTC. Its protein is CSGYGTGGAGGYTF.

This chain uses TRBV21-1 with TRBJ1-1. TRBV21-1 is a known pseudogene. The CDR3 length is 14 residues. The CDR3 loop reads CASSKGEGPTEAFF. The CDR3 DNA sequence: TGTGCCAGCAGCAAAGGAGAGGGACCCACTGAAGCTTTCTTT.

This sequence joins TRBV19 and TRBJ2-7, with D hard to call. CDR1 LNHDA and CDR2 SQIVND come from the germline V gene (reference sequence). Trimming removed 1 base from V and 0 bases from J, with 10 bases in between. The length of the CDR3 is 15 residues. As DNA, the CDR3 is TGTGCCAGTAGTATAGCCGGGTTGGACTCCTACGAGCAGTACTTC. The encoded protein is CASSIAGLDSYEQYF.

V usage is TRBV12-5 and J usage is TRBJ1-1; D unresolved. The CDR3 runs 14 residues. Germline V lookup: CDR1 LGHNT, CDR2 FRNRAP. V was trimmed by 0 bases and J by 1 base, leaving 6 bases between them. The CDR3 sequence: CASGLVVGNTEAFF. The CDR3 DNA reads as TGTGCTAGTGGTTTGGTTGTCGGGAACACTGAAGCTTTCTTT.

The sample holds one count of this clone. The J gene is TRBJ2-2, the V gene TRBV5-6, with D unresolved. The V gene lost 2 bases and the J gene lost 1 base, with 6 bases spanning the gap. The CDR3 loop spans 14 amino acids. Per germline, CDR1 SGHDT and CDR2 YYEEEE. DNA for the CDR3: TGTGCCAGCAGCTTCTCCCTGAACACCGGGGAGCTGTTTTTT. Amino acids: CASSFSLNTGELFF.

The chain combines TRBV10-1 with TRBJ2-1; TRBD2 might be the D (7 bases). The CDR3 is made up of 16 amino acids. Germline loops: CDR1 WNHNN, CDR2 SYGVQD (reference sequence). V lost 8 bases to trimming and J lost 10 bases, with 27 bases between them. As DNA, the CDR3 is TGCGCCAGCTCTCCCGAGGGGGGGAGGGACTTCCACGAGCAGTTCTTC. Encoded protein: CASSPEGGRDFHEQFF.

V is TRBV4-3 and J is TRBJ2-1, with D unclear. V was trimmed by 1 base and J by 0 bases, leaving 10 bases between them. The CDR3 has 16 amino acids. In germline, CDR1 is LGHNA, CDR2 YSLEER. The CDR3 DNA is TGCGCCAGCAGCCAAGGGAGTTTGAGCTCCTACAATGAGCAGTTCTTC. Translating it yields CASSQGSLSSYNEQFF.

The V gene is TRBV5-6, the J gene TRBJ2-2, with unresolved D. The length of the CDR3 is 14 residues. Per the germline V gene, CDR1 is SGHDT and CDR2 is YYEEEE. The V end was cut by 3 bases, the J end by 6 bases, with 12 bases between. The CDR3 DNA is TGTGCCAGCAGCTCCCCGCCAGTGGCCGGGGAGCTGTTTTTT. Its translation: CASSSPPVAGELFF.

CDR3 nucleotide sequence: TGTGCCAGCAGTTTAAGGGGGTTCTCCTACGAGCAGTACTTC. Protein: CASSLRGFSYEQYF. This chain uses TRBV28 with TRBJ2-7; D is possibly TRBD1 (6 bases). The CDR3 loop spans 14 amino acids. Trimming took 2 bases from V and 0 from J, leaving 8 bases between them. CDR1 MDHEN and CDR2 SYDVKM come from the germline V gene.

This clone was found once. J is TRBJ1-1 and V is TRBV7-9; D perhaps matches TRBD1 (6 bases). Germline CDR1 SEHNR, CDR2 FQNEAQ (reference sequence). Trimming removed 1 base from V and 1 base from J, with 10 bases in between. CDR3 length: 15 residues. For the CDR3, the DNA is TGTGCCAGCAGCTTAGACCAGGGGACGAACACTGAAGCTTTCTTT. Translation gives CASSLDQGTNTEAFF.

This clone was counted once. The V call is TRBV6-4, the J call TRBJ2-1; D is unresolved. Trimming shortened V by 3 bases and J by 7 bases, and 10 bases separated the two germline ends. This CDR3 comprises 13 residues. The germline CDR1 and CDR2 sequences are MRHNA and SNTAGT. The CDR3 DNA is TGTGCCAGCAGTGATCCGGCCTTAAATGAGCAGTTCTTC. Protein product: CASSDPALNEQFF.

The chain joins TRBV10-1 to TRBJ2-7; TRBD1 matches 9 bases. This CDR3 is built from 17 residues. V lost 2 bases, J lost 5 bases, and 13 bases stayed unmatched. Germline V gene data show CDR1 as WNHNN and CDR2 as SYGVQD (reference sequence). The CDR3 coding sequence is TGCGCCAGCAGTGAGGGGAATGAGGGACAGGGATTCGACGAGCAGTACTTC. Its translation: CASSEGNEGQGFDEQYF.

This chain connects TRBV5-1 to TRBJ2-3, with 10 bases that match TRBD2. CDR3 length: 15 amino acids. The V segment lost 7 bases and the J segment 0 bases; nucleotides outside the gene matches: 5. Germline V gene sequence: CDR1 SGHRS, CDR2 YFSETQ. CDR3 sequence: CASHSSGRSTDTQYF. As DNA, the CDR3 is TGCGCCAGCCACAGTAGCGGGAGGAGCACAGATACGCAGTATTTT.